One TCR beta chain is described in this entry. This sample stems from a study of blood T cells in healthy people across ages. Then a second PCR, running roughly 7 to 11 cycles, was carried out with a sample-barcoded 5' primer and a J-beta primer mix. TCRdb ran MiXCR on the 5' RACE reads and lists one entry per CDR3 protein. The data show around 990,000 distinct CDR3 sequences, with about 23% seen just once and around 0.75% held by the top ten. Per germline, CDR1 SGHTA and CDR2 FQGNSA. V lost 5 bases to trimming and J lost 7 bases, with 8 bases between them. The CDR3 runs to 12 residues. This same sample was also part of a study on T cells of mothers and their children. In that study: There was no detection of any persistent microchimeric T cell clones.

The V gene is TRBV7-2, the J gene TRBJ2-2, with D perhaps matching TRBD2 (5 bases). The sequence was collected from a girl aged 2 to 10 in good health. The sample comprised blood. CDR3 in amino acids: CASSRDGGELFF. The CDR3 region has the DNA TGTGCCAGCAGCCGGGATGGCGGGGAGCTGTTTTTT.